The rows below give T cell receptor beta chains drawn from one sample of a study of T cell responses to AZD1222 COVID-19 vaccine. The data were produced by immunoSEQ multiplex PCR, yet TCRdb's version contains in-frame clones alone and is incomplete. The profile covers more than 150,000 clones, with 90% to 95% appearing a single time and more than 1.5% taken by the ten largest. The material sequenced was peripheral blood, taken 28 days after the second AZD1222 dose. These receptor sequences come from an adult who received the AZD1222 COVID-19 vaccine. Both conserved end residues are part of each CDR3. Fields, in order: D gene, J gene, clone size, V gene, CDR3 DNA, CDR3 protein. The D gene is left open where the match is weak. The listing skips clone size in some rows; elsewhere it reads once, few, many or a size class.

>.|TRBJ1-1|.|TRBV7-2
TGTGCCAGCAGCCGGACAAGTACGAGCACTGAAGCTTTCTTT
CASSRTSTSTEAFF
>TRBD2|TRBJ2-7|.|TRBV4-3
TGCGCCAGCAGCCGCTCGGGACTAGCGGGGGACTTAGGAGAGCAGTACTTC
CASSRSGLAGDLGEQYF
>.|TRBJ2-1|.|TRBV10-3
TGTGCCATCGCATGGGTTTCGGATGAGCAGTTCTTC
CAIAWVSDEQFF
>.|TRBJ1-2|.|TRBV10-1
TGCGCCAGCAGCGAGACAGGTGGCAAGTTCGATGGCTACACCTTC
CASSETGGKFDGYTF
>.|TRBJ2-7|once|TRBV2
TGTGCCAGCAAAGGAGGGTTAGTTCCCGAGCAGTACTTC
CASKGGLVPEQYF
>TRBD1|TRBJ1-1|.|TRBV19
TGTGCCAGTAGTATAAAGGGGGACAGAGAAGCTTTCTTT
CASSIKGDREAFF
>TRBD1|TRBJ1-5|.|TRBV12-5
TGTGCTAGTGGTTTGTACTCCCTTGCAGGGGGTAACAGCAATCAGCCCCAGCATTTT
CASGLYSLAGGNSNQPQHF
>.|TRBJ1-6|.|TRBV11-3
TGTGCCAGCAGCGTAGGAGAGCCCAATTCACCCCTCCACTTT
CASSVGEPNSPLHF
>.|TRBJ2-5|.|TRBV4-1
TGCGCCAGCAGCCAAGGTTCGCAGAGAAGACAAGAGACCCAGTACTTC
CASSQGSQRRQETQYF
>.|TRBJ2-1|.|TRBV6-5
TGTGCCAGCAGTTTTGGGGGAAACTACAATGAGCAGTTCTTC
CASSFGGNYNEQFF
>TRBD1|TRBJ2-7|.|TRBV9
TGTGCCAGCAGCGAGGGGACAGGGTCTAGGGTAGAGCAGTACTTC
CASSEGTGSRVEQYF
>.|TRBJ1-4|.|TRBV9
TGTGCCAGTACAAGGGTGTGGGTAAGTGAAAAACTGTTTTTT
CASTRVWVSEKLFF
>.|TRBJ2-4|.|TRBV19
TGTGCCAGTGCCCACGGGTCCAAAAACATTCAGTACTTC
CASAHGSKNIQYF
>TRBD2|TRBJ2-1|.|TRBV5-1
TGCGCCAGCAGCCCGACTAGCAGCGCCTACAATGAGCAGTTCTTC
CASSPTSSAYNEQFF
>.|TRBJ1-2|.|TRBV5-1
TGCGCCAGCAGCCATGGTGGGGGAGAGCGTGGCTACACCTTC
CASSHGGGERGYTF
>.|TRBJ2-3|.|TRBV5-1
TGCGCCAGCAGTCGGGTGGAGCGCTCTGATACGCAGTATTTT
CASSRVERSDTQYF
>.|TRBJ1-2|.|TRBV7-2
TGTGCCAGCAGCCTATGGCAGAATGGCTACACCTTC
CASSLWQNGYTF
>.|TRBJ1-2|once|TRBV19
TGTGCCAGTAGTATAGATAGGACGCGGTCTGGCTACACCTTC
CASSIDRTRSGYTF
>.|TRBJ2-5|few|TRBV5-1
TGCGCCAGCAGCTTGGAAACTACCCTTCAAGAGACCCAGTACTTC
CASSLETTLQETQYF
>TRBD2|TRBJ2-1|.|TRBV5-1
TGCGCCAGCAGCCTGACTAGCGGGAGGGAGGGTGAGCAGTTCTTC
CASSLTSGREGEQFF
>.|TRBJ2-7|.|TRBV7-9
TGTGCCAGCAGCCCAATCGCGGGATACGAGCAGTACTTC
CASSPIAGYEQYF
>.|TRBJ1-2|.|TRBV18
TGTGCCAGCTCACCAACTGCCGGGGGAGGTGGCTACACCTTC
CASSPTAGGGGYTF
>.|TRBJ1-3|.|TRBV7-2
TGTGCCAGCAGCTTAGTCGCGGGCTCTGGAAACACCATATATTTT
CASSLVAGSGNTIYF
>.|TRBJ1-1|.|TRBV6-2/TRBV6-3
TGTGCCAGCAGCACCGGGGGGGTTGAAATGAACACTGAAGCTTTCTTT
CASSTGGVEMNTEAFF
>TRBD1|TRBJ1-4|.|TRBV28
TGTGCCAGCAGTACGACAGGGCAACTGTTTTTT
CASSTTGQLFF
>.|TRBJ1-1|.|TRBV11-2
TGTGCCAGCAGCCACTACTCGGGGAACACTGAAGCTTTCTTT
CASSHYSGNTEAFF
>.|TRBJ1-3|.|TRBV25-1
TGTGCCAGCAGTCTTCCATCTGGAAACACCATATATTTT
CASSLPSGNTIYF
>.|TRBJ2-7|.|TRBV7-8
TGTGCCAGCAGCCCCCTCCTCCCGGCCCACGAGCAGTACTTC
CASSPLLPAHEQYF
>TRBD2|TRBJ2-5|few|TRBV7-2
TGTGCCAGCAGCGGGGTTACTAGCGGGGGTAGGAAGACCCAGTACTTC
CASSGVTSGGRKTQYF
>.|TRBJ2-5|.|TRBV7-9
TGTGCCAGCAGCGTTATTCCGGGAGAAGAGACCCAGTACTTC
CASSVIPGEETQYF
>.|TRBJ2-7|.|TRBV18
TGTGCCAGCTCAGACGGACTGCACTACGAGCAGTACTTC
CASSDGLHYEQYF
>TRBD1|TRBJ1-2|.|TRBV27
TGTGCCAGCAGTCAACGGAGCGCTGGGACAGCAGGGACGAACTATGGCTACACCTTC
CASSQRSAGTAGTNYGYTF
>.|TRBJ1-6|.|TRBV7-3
TGTGCCAGCAGCTTACGCGCGCGGGGTGATTCACCCCTCCACTTT
CASSLRARGDSPLHF
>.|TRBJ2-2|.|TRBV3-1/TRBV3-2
TGTGCCAGCAGCCAAGACTTTGCCGGGGAGCTGTTTTTT
CASSQDFAGELFF
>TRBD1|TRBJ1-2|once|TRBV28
TGTGCCAGCAGCTTACCGGGACAGGGGTACTATGGCTACACCTTC
CASSLPGQGYYGYTF
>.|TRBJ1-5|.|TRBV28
TGTGCCAGCAGTGCGGACAGCGCACTTAAGAATCAGCCCCAGCATTTT
CASSADSALKNQPQHF
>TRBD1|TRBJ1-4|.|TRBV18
TGTGCCAGCTCACCGGGACAGGGGTTTGAAAAACTGTTTTTT
CASSPGQGFEKLFF
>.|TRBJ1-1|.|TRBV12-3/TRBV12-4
TGTGCCAGCAGTTTTGGGGGGACTGAAGCTTTCTTT
CASSFGGTEAFF
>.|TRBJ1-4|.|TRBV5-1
TGCGCCAGCAGCTTGGGATCACAGTTTAATGAAAAACTGTTTTTT
CASSLGSQFNEKLFF
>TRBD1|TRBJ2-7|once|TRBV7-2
TGTGCCAGCAGCTTGGGGACAGGTAGCTACGAGCAGTACTTC
CASSLGTGSYEQYF
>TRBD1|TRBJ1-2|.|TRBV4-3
TGCGCCAGCAGCCAAGATCTTCGGACAGGGAGGAACTATGGCTACACCTTC
CASSQDLRTGRNYGYTF
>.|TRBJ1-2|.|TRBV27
TGTGCCAGCAGTCCAAAGCGTCAGGGCGTCTATGGCTACACCTTC
CASSPKRQGVYGYTF
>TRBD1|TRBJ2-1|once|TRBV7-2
TGTGCCAGCAGCTTAGCGTTGGGGACAGGGGGCAATGAGCAGTTCTTC
CASSLALGTGGNEQFF
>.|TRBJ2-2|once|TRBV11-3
TGTGCCAGCAGCTTAACCCCTAGCCGGAACACCGGGGAGCTGTTTTTT
CASSLTPSRNTGELFF
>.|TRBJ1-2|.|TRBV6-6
TGTGCCAGCGGAGATCGGGCGGGAGTGTATGGCTACACCTTC
CASGDRAGVYGYTF
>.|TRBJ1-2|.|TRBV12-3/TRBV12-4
TGTGCCAGCACCTCGACCACAGGGCGCGGCTACACCTTC
CASTSTTGRGYTF
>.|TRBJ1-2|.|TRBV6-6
TGTGCCAGCACCCGGCCCCCCCGCGATAACTATGGCTACACCTTC
CASTRPPRDNYGYTF
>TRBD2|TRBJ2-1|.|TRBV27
TGTGCCAGCAGTACCCCCGGGAGGCAGTACAATGAGCAGTTCTTC
CASSTPGRQYNEQFF
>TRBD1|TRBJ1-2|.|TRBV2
TGTGCCAGTAAAGGGGGGACAGACTATGGCTACACCTTC
CASKGGTDYGYTF
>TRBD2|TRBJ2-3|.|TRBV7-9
TGTGCCAGCAGACTAGCGTCAGATACGCAGTATTTT
CASRLASDTQYF
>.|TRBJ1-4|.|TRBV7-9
TGTGCCAGCAGCTTAGGAGGGCCTAGCGAAAAACTGTTTTTT
CASSLGGPSEKLFF
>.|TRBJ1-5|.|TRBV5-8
TGTGCCAGCAGCTTGGAATGGGGCGCGGGGTCGGCGAATCAGCCCCAGCATTTT
CASSLEWGAGSANQPQHF